These 26 T cell receptor beta chains originate from one sample sequenced in a study of radiation and T cells in renal cell carcinoma. Sample time point: blood 4 weeks post-SBRT, at nephrectomy. Treatment: 15 Gy SBRT to primary tumor, nephrectomy 4 weeks later. Assay used: immunoSEQ multiplex PCR; TCRdb lists only in-frame clones, some missing. Of around 100,000 clones in the sample, around 80% were seen once. This material consisted of blood, taken from a patient whose treatment included radiotherapy and nephrectomy. These receptor sequences come from a man between 60 and 70 years old with renal cell carcinoma.

This clone appeared once. The gene calls are TRBV7-7 and TRBJ2-5; no definite D call. The V gene's germline CDR1 is SSHAT and CDR2 FNYEAQ (reference sequence). This CDR3 is 15 amino acids long. V lost 3 bases, J lost 4 bases, and 15 bases lay in between. CDR3 sequence (DNA): TGTGCCAGCAGCTTTCGGGTAGGGTTAGCAGAGACCCAGTACTTC. This gives the protein CASSFRVGLAETQYF.

DNA for the CDR3: TGTGCCAGCAGGGGACAGGGTCGGAACACCATATATTTT. Protein: CASRGQGRNTIYF. This sequence joins TRBV6-5 and TRBJ1-3, with 9 bases that match TRBD1. Trimming removed 6 bases from V and 7 bases from J; junction bases left unmatched: 4. CDR1 MNHEY and CDR2 SVGAGI come from the germline V gene. The CDR3 extends over 13 amino acids.

The V gene is TRBV4-1, the J gene TRBJ2-7; D gene unclear. Per germline, CDR1 MGHRA and CDR2 YSYEKL. This CDR3 has 14 residues. V lost 0 bases, J lost 3 bases, and 9 bases lay in between. CDR3 sequence (DNA): TGCGCCAGCAGCCAAGATCTATCCGTCTACGAGCAGTACTTC. Translation gives CASSQDLSVYEQYF.

V and J are TRBV5-4 and TRBJ2-4; D unresolved. Trimming cost V 5 bases and J 6 bases, with 15 bases left between them. Germline values: CDR1 SGHNT, CDR2 YYREEE (reference sequence). The CDR3 is 14 amino acids. CDR3 DNA: TGTGCCAGCAGTTCGGACCTTACCACAAACATTCAGTACTTC. Amino acid sequence: CASSSDLTTNIQYF.

This clone was observed once. The J gene is TRBJ1-1, the V gene TRBV19; 7 nucleotides match TRBD1. The CDR3 has 16 residues. CDR1 is LNHDA and CDR2 is SQIVND in the germline V gene (reference sequence). J gave up 1 base and V 5 bases, and 10 bases lay outside the gene matches. DNA of the CDR3: TGTGCCAGTAGTGGGCCCGGACAGGTGACGAACACTGAAGCTTTCTTT. Amino acids: CASSGPGQVTNTEAFF.

The chain combines TRBV4-3 with TRBJ2-5, with D unclear. V shed 0 bases and J shed 2 bases, with 4 bases lying between them. CDR1 LGHNA and CDR2 YSLEER come from the germline V gene. The CDR3 runs 13 residues. The DNA for the CDR3 is TGCGCCAGCAGCCAAGATCTACAAGAGACCCAGTACTTC. This sequence encodes CASSQDLQETQYF.

The chain links TRBV27 to TRBJ2-7, with a tentative D call TRBD2 (7 bases). Germline V gene lookup returns CDR1 MNHEY and CDR2 SMNVEV (reference sequence). V was pared by 8 bases and J by 3 bases, with 17 bases between. The CDR3 has 14 amino acids. The CDR3 nucleotides read TGTGCCAGCGGGGGGCTAGCGGAGATCTACGAGCAGTACTTC. This codes for CASGGLAEIYEQYF.

This chain uses TRBV19 with TRBJ1-2; D may be TRBD1 (6 bases). Trimming removed 9 bases from V and 0 bases from J, with 20 bases in between. The germline gives CDR1 LNHDA, CDR2 SQIVND (reference sequence). There are 16 residues in the CDR3. CDR3 nucleotides: TGTGCCAGCGGTCCCGGGACAATCTTAACTAACTATGGCTACACCTTC. Its protein product is CASGPGTILTNYGYTF.

The rearrangement joins TRBV27 to TRBJ2-1; D remains ambiguous. The germline gives CDR1 MNHEY, CDR2 SMNVEV (reference sequence). This CDR3 is 15 amino acids long. Trimming took 5 bases from V and 5 from J, leaving 16 bases between them. The CDR3 here is CASSPSRGLNNEQFF. CDR3 in DNA: TGTGCCAGCAGTCCCAGCCGCGGCCTCAACAATGAGCAGTTCTTC.

This chain uses TRBV7-2 with TRBJ2-7; perhaps TRBD2 as D (5 bases). The germline CDR1 and CDR2 sequences are SGHTA and FQGNSA. V gave up 2 bases and J gave up 0 bases, with 14 bases separating them. The CDR3 runs to 16 residues. In DNA form, the CDR3 reads TGTGCCAGCAGCTTAACGGTGCAGCGGACCTCCTACGAGCAGTACTTC. Translation gives CASSLTVQRTSYEQYF.

The chain couples TRBV6-1 to TRBJ1-2, with TRBD1 as a possible D gene (6 bases). The germline CDR1 and CDR2 sequences are MNHNS and SASEGT. This CDR3 is built from 13 residues. V was shortened by 8 bases and J by 4 bases, with 14 bases between the two germline ends. CDR3 sequence: CASAVRGLYGYTF. CDR3 sequence (DNA): TGTGCCAGCGCGGTCAGGGGACTCTATGGCTACACCTTC.

This chain uses TRBV5-1 with TRBJ2-2; 8 bases align to TRBD1. CDR3 size: 17 residues. J was trimmed by 2 bases and V by 4 bases; bases with no gene match: 10. Per the germline V gene, CDR1 is SGHRS and CDR2 is YFSETQ. CDR3 loop: CASSQTAGTGNTGELFF. DNA of the CDR3: TGCGCCAGCAGCCAAACCGCCGGGACAGGTAACACCGGGGAGCTGTTTTTT.

J is TRBJ2-2 and V is TRBV5-6; possibly TRBD2 for D (6 bases). CDR3 length: 16 amino acids. Trimming stripped 1 base from V and 7 bases from J, with 17 bases between. Germline loops: CDR1 SGHDT, CDR2 YYEEEE. The CDR3 loop reads CASSLIGEETFGELFF. The CDR3 DNA follows: TGTGCCAGCAGCTTGATTGGGGAGGAGACATTCGGGGAGCTGTTTTTT.

With regard to this clone: At one end the junction does not follow the germline gene, possibly because of a read error. The chain combines TRBV20-1 with TRBJ2-7; TRBD1 matches at 8 bases. Per germline, CDR1 DFQATT and CDR2 SNEGSKA (reference sequence). The CDR3 consists of 11 residues. CDR3 coding DNA: TGCAGTGCCCGAGTACCAGGGGGCGGTAGTTTC. This sequence encodes CSARVPGGGSF.

The J gene is TRBJ2-7, the V gene TRBV30; TRBD2 aligns across 8 bases. The CDR3 is made up of 12 amino acids. CDR1 is GTSNPN and CDR2 is SVGIG in the germline V gene (reference sequence). V lost 7 bases and J lost 4; bases outside the gene matches: 6. CDR3 protein: CAYSGSRYEQYF. The CDR3 region has the DNA TGTGCCTACAGCGGGAGTAGGTACGAGCAGTACTTC.

The chain couples TRBV6-5 to TRBJ1-5; D possibly corresponds to TRBD1 (5 bases). Trimming pared 2 bases from V and 9 bases from J, leaving 8 bases between. The CDR3 has 12 residues. Germline lookup yields CDR1 MNHEY and CDR2 SVGAGI. CDR3 sequence: CASSYRTGPQHF. The CDR3 DNA reads as TGTGCCAGCAGTTACAGAACAGGGCCCCAGCATTTT.

The DNA for the CDR3 is TGTGCCAGCTCACCGATTACCGGGGGCAATGGGCAAGAGACCCAGTACTTC. Translating gives CASSPITGGNGQETQYF. The chain has TRBV18 and TRBJ2-5; D is tentatively TRBD1 or TRBD2 (6 bases each). Trimming cost V 3 bases and J 2 bases, with 19 bases left between them. The CDR3 is made up of 17 amino acids. The germline V gene encodes CDR1 KGHSH and CDR2 LQKENI.

The chain recombines TRBV19 with TRBJ2-7; 10 bases map to TRBD2. CDR1 and CDR2 from the germline V gene are LNHDA and SQIVND (reference sequence). The CDR3 is 18 residues long. V was clipped by 2 bases and J by 0 bases; unmatched bases: 10. CDR3 region: CASSISSGSIPRSYEQYF. As DNA, the CDR3 is TGTGCCAGTAGTATATCTAGCGGGAGTATCCCCCGCTCCTACGAGCAGTACTTC.

This rearrangement joins TRBV4-1 to TRBJ1-3; D is unresolved. CDR3 length: 17 residues. Germline V gives CDR1 MGHRA, CDR2 YSYEKL. V lost 0 bases, J lost 0 bases, and 12 bases lay in between. CDR3 amino acids: CASSQERGLSSGNTIYF. CDR3 nucleotides: TGCGCCAGCAGCCAAGAACGGGGTCTAAGCTCTGGAAACACCATATATTTT.

The chain combines TRBV30 with TRBJ2-1, with 12 bases matching TRBD2. Germline V gives CDR1 GTSNPN, CDR2 SVGIG (reference sequence). Trimming removed 3 bases from V and 5 bases from J; junction bases left unmatched: 5. The CDR3 has 15 amino acids. The CDR3 is CAWRARTSGNNEQFF. DNA of the CDR3: TGTGCCTGGAGAGCAAGGACTAGCGGGAACAATGAGCAGTTCTTC.

Regarding this clone: The same CDR3 is also encoded by other DNA sequences in this sample. The V gene is TRBV5-1, the J gene TRBJ2-3; either TRBD1 or TRBD2 may fit D (5 bases each). Germline V gives CDR1 SGHRS, CDR2 YFSETQ. Deletions cut 4 bases from V and 1 base from J, with 13 bases between. The CDR3 runs to 15 residues. The CDR3 DNA reads as TGCGCCAGCAGCCCGCGTGGGGGTGGCACAGATACGCAGTATTTT. It codes for CASSPRGGGTDTQYF.

J is TRBJ2-7 and V is TRBV18; TRBD1 aligns across 10 bases. After removal of 3 bases from V and 2 bases from J, the junction contained 4 bases not matched to a gene. Germline V lookup: CDR1 KGHSH, CDR2 LQKENI. The CDR3 totals 15 residues. This CDR3 is CASSPETGGPYEQYF. CDR3 nucleotides: TGTGCCAGCTCACCGGAGACAGGGGGCCCCTACGAGCAGTACTTC.

The CDR3 loop reads CASSIDRRGGDEQYF. The CDR3 DNA reads as TGTGCCAGTAGTATAGATCGGCGGGGCGGCGACGAGCAGTACTTC. This chain connects TRBV19 to TRBJ2-7; a weak D match, TRBD2 (6 bases). This CDR3 contains 15 residues. The V gene's germline CDR1 is LNHDA and CDR2 SQIVND (reference sequence). V was pared by 0 bases and J by 5 bases, with 14 bases between.

This rearrangement joins TRBV7-8 to TRBJ2-2; no reliable D call. The CDR3 is 15 amino acids. Germline V gives CDR1 SGHVS, CDR2 FQNEAQ. Trimming shortened V by 0 bases and J by 2 bases, and 7 bases separated the two germline ends. The CDR3 protein is CASSLAVRNTGELFF. CDR3 coding DNA: TGTGCCAGCAGCTTAGCTGTCAGAAACACCGGGGAGCTGTTTTTT. The whole variable domain, filled in from reference TRBV7-8 and TRBJ2-2, reads GAGVSQSPRYKVAKRGQDVALRCDPISGHVSLFWYQQALGQGPEFLTYFQNEAQLDKSGLPSDRFFAERPEGSVSTLKIQRTQQEDSAVYLCASSLAVRNTGELFFGEGSRLTVL.

The V and J genes are TRBV19 and TRBJ2-3; TRBD1 matches 8 bases. This CDR3 has 14 residues. In germline, CDR1 is LNHDA, CDR2 SQIVND (reference sequence). V shed 5 bases and J 3 bases; nucleotides not matched to a gene: 4. Here the CDR3 DNA reads TGTGCCAGTAGTCCTCGGACAGGGACAGATACGCAGTATTTT. This translates into CASSPRTGTDTQYF.

The rearrangement joins TRBV7-9 to TRBJ2-7; no clear D. V was clipped by 2 bases and J by 0 bases, with 8 bases between them. The CDR3 is made up of 14 amino acids. Germline lookup yields CDR1 SEHNR and CDR2 FQNEAQ (reference sequence). In DNA, the CDR3 is TGTGCCAGCAGCTTAATGGCCAGCTCCTACGAGCAGTACTTC. Protein product: CASSLMASSYEQYF.